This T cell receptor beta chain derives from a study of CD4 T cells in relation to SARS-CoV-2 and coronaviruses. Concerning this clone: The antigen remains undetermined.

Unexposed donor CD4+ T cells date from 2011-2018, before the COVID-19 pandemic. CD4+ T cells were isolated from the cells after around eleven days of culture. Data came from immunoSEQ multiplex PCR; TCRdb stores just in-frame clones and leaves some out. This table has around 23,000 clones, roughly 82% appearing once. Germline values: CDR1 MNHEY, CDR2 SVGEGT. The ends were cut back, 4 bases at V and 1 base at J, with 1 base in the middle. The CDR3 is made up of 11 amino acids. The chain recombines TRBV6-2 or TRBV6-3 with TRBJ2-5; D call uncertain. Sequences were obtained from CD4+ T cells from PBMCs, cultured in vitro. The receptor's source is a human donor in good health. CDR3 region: CASSFQETQYF. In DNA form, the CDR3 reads TGTGCCAGCAGTTTCCAAGAGACCCAGTACTTC.